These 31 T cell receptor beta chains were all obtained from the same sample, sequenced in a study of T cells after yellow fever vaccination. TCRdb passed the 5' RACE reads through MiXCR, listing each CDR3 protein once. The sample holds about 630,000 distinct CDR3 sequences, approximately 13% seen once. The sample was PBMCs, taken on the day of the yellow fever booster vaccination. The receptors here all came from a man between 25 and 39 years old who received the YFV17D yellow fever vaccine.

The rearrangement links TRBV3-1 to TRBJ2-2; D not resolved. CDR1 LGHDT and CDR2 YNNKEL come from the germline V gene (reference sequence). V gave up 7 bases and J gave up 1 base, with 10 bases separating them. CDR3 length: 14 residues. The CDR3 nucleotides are TGTGCCAGCACCCCCCAGCAGAACACCGGGGAGCTGTTTTTT. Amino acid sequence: CASTPQQNTGELFF.

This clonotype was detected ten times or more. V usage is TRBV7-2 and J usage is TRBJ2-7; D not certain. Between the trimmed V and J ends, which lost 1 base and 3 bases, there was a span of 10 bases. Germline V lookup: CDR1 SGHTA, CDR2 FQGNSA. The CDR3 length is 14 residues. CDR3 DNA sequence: TGTGCCAGCAGCTTAGTCGGCGGCTACTACGAGCAGTACTTC. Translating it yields CASSLVGGYYEQYF.

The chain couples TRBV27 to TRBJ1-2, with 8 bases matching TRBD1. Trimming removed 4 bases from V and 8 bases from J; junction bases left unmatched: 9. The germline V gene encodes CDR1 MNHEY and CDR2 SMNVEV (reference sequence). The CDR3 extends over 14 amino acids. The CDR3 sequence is CASSSGQGRKGYTF. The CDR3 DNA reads TGTGCCAGCAGTTCCGGACAGGGTAGAAAGGGCTACACCTTC.

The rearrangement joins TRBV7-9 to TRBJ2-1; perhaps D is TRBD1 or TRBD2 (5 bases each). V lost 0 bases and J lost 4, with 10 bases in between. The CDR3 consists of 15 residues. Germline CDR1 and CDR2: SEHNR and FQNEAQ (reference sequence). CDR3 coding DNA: TGTGCCAGCAGCTTAGCGGGACCCAAATACAATGAGCAGTTCTTC. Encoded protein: CASSLAGPKYNEQFF.

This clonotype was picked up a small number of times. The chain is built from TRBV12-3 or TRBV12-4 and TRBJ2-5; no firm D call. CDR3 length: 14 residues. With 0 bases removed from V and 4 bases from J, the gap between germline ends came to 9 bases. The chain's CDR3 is CASSLAKGRETQYF. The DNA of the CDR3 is TGTGCCAGCAGTTTAGCAAAAGGAAGAGAGACCCAGTACTTC.

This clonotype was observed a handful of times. The CDR3 bases are TGTGCCAGCAGTAAAGGGGGGTACAATGAGCAGTTCTTC. Translating gives CASSKGGYNEQFF. J is TRBJ2-1 and V is TRBV6-2 or TRBV6-3; TRBD1 or TRBD2 may be the D gene (6 bases each). V lost 5 bases and J 4 bases, leaving 9 bases between the germline ends. This CDR3 has 13 residues. The germline V gene has CDR1 MNHEY and CDR2 SVGEGT.

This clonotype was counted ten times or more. The CDR3 DNA sequence: TGTGCCAGCAGTCCTCTGCAAGATACGCAGTATTTT. Its protein is CASSPLQDTQYF. This chain joins TRBV7-9 and TRBJ2-3; D uncertain. CDR1 is SEHNR and CDR2 is FQNEAQ in the germline V gene (reference sequence). V was shortened by 6 bases and J by 5 bases, with 9 bases between the two germline ends. The CDR3 has 12 amino acids.

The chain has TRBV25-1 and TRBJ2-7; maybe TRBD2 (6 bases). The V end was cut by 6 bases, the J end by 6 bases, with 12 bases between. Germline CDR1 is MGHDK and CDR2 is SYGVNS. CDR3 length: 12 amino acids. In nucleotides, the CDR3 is TGTGCCAGCAGCCGGGACTCTGGCGAGCAGTACTTC. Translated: CASSRDSGEQYF.

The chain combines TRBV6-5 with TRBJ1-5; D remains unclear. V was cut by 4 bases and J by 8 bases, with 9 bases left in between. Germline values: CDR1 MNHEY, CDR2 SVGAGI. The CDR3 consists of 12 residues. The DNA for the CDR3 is TGTGCCAGCAGTTCTCCCACGGAGCCCCAGCATTTT. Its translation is CASSSPTEPQHF.

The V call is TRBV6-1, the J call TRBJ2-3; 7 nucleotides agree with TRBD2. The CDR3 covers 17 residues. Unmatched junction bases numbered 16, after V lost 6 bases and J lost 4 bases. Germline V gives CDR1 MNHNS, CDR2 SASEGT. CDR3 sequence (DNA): TGTGCCAGCAGCCGAGCGGGGTGCGGGAGTTTTCCAGATACGCAGTATTTT. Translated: CASSRAGCGSFPDTQYF.

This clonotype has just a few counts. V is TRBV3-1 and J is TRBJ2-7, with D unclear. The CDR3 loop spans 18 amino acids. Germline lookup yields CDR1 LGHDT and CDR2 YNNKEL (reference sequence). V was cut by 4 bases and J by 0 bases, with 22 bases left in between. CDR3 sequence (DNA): TGTGCCAGCAGCCCAAGAGTCGGACCCGGGCCCCCCTCCTACGAGCAGTACTTC. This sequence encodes CASSPRVGPGPPSYEQYF.

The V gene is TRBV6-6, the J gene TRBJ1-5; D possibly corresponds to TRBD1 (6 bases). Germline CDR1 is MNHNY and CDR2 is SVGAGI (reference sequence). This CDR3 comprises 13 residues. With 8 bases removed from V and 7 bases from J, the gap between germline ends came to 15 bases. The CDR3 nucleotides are TGTGCCAGCGGGCCAGGGGCGCAACAGCCCCAGCATTTT. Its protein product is CASGPGAQQPQHF.

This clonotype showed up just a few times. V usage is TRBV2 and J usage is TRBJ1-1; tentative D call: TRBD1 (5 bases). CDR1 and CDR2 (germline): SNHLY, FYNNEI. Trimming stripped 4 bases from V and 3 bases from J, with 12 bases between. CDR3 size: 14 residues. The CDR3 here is CASSVGGGDTEAFF. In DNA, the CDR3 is TGTGCCAGCAGTGTTGGGGGGGGGGACACTGAAGCTTTCTTT. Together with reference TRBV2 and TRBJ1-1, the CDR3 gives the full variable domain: EPEVTQTPSHQVTQMGQEVILRCVPISNHLYFYWYRQILGQKVEFLVSFYNNEISEKSEIFDDQFSVERPDGSNFTLKIRSTKLEDSAMYFCASSVGGGDTEAFFGQGTRLTVV.

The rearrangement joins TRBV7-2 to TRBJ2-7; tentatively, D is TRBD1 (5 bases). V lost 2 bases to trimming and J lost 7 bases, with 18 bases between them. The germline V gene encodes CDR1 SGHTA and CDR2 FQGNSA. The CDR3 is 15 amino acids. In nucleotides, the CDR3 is TGTGCCAGCAGCTTAACTGCTGGGGCAGATTATGAGCAGTACTTC. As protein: CASSLTAGADYEQYF.

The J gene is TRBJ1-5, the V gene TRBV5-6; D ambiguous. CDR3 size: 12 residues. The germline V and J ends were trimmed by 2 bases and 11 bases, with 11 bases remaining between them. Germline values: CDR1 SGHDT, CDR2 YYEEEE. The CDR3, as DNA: TGTGCCAGCAGCTTCGGGAAGGCAGCCCAGCATTTT. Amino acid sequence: CASSFGKAAQHF.

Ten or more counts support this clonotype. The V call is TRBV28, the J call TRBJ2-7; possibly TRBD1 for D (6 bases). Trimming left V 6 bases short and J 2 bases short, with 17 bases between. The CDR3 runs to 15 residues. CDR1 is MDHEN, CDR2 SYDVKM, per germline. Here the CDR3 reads CASRVYRQAPYEQYF. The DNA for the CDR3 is TGTGCCAGCAGAGTTTACCGACAGGCTCCCTACGAGCAGTACTTC.

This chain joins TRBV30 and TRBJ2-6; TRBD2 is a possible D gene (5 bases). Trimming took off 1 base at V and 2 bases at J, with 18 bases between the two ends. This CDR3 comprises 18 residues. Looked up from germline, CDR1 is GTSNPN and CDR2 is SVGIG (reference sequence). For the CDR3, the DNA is TGTGCCTGGAGTGAAAGAGGGCAGGCTAACCCTGGGGCCAACGTCCTGACTTTC. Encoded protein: CAWSERGQANPGANVLTF.

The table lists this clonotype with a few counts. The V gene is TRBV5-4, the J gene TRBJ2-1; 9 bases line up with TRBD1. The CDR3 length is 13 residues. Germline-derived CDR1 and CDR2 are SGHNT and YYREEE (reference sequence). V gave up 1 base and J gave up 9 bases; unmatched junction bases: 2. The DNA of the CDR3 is TGTGCCAGCAGCTTGACAGGGGGCCTTGAGCAGTTCTTC. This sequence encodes CASSLTGGLEQFF.

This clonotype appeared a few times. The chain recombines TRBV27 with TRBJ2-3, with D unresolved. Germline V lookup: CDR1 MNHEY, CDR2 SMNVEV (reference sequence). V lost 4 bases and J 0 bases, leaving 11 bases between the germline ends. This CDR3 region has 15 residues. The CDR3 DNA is TGTGCCAGCAGTTCGTCGTGGGTGAGCACAGATACGCAGTATTTT. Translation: CASSSSWVSTDTQYF.

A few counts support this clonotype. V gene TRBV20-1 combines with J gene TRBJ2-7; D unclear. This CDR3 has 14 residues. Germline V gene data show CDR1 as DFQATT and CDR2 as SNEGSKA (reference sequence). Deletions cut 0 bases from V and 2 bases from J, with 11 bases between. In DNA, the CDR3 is TGCAGTGCTAGAGATAAGGCTGGCACCTACGAGCAGTACTTC. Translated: CSARDKAGTYEQYF.

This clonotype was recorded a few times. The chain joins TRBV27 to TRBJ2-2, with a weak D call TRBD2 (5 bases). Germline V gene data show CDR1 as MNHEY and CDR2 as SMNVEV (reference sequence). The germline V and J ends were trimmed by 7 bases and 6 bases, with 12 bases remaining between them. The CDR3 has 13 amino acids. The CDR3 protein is CASTHGVAGELFF. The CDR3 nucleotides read TGTGCCAGCACCCACGGGGTTGCCGGGGAGCTGTTTTTT.

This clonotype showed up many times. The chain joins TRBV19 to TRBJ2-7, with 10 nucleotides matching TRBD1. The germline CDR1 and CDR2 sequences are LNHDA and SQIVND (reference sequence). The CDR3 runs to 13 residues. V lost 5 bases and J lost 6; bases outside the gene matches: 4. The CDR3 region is CASSPRDRGEQYF. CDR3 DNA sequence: TGTGCCAGTAGTCCCCGGGACAGGGGCGAGCAGTACTTC.

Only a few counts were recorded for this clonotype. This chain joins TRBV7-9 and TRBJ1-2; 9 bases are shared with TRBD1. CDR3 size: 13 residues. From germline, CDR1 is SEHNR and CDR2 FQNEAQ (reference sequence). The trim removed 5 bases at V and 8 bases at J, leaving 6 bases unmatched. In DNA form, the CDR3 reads TGTGCCAGCAGCGGGACAGGGCTGAAAGGCTACACCTTC. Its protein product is CASSGTGLKGYTF.

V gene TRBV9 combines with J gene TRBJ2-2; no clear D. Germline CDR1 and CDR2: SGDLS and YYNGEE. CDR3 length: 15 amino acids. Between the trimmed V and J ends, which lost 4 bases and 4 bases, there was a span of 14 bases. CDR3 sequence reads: CASSPRAPRTGELFF. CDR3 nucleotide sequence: TGTGCCAGCAGCCCCCGGGCCCCACGCACCGGGGAGCTGTTTTTT.

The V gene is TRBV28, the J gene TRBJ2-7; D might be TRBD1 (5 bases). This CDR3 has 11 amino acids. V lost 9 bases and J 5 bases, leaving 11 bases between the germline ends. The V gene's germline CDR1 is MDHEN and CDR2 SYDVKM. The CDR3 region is CASSETDEQYF. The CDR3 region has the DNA TGTGCCAGTTCGGAGACAGACGAGCAGTACTTC.

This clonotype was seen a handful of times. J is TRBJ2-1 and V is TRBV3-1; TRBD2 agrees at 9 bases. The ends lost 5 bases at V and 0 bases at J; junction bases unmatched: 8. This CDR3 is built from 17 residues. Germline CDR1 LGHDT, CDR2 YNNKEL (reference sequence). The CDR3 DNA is TGTGCCAGCAGCTTAAGACTAGCGGCAACCTCCTACAATGAGCAGTTCTTC. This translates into CASSLRLAATSYNEQFF.

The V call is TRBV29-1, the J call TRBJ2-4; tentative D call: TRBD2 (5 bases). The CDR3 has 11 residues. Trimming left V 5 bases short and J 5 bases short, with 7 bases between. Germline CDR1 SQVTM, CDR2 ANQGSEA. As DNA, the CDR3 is TGCAGCGTTCGCGGGCAAAACATTCAGTACTTC. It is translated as CSVRGQNIQYF.

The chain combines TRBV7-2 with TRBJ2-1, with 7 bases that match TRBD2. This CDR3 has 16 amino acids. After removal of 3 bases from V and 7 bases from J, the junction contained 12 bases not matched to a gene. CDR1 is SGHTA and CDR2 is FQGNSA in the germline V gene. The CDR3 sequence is CASSFVVTSTRNEQFF. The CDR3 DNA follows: TGTGCCAGCAGCTTTGTGGTGACTAGCACTAGGAATGAGCAGTTCTTC.

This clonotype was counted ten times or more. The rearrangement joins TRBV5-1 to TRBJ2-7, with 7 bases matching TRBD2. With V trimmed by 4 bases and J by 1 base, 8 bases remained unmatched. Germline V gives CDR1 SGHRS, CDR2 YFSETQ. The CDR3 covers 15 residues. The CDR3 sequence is CASSLGDYPSYEQYF. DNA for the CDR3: TGCGCCAGCAGCCTGGGGGACTACCCATCCTACGAGCAGTACTTC. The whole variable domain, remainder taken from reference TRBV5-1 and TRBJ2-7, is KAGVTQTPRYLIKTRGQQVTLSCSPISGHRSVSWYQQTPGQGLQFLFEYFSETQRNKGNFPGRFSGRQFSNSRSEMNVSTLELGDSALYLCASSLGDYPSYEQYFGPGTRLTVT.

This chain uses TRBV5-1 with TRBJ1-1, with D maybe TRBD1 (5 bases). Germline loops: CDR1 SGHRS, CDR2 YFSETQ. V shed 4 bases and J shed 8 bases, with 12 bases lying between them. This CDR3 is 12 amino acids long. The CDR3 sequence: CASSLVEGEAFF. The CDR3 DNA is TGCGCCAGCAGCCTAGTCGAGGGGGAAGCTTTCTTT.

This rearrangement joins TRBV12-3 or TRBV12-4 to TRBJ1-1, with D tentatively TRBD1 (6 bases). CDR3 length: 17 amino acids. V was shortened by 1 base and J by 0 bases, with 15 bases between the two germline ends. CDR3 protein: CASSLGQVAIMNTEAFF. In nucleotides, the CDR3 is TGTGCCAGCAGTTTAGGACAGGTGGCGATCATGAACACTGAAGCTTTCTTT.